This T cell receptor beta chain stems from a study of response to subunit inactivated influenza vaccine. This clonotype was observed a handful of times. TCRdb recomputed calls from the RT-PCR reads with MiXCR, one row per CDR3 protein. The table shows 750,000 to 850,000 distinct CDR3 sequences, with under 20% occurring only once. The germline V and J ends were trimmed by 2 bases and 6 bases, with 11 bases remaining between them. This CDR3 has 13 residues. The germline V gene has CDR1 KGHSH and CDR2 LQKENI. Sequencing was performed on PBMCs from blood, taken 5 days after vaccination. This rearrangement joins TRBV18 to TRBJ2-7; perhaps TRBD1 as D (6 bases). This sequence was found in a man aged 45-65 years who received an inactivated influenza vaccine. CDR3 in amino acids: CASSPNREGEQYF. CDR3 DNA: TGTGCCAGCTCACCAAACAGGGAAGGCGAGCAGTACTTC.